This record covers a single TCR beta chain. Its specificity is unknown. The source of the sample is a study of radiotherapy plus CTLA-4 blockade in lung cancer. Study as a whole: Objective response was observed in about 19% of patients, and disease control in around 31%. Findings and caveats of the study: Expansion of tumor-derived TCR clones was observed in blood after radiotherapy plus ipilimumab.

V lost 6 bases and J lost 1, with 12 bases in between. Germline CDR1 is WNHNN and CDR2 is SYGVQD (reference sequence). The CDR3 contains 15 residues. Sequencing was performed with immunoSEQ multiplex PCR; in TCRdb, only in-frame clones are kept and a portion is missing. The sample has around 70,000 clones; over 75% are singletons. The TCR comes from a human donor with non-small cell lung cancer who had a partial response to radiotherapy plus ipilimumab. The chain carries TRBV10-1 and TRBJ1-4; D call uncertain. This sample comprised peripheral blood, obtained from a patient treated with radiotherapy plus ipilimumab. The CDR3 spells CASSGRAVTNEKLFF. The CDR3 DNA is TGCGCCAGCAGCGGGAGGGCTGTAACTAATGAAAAACTGTTTTTT.